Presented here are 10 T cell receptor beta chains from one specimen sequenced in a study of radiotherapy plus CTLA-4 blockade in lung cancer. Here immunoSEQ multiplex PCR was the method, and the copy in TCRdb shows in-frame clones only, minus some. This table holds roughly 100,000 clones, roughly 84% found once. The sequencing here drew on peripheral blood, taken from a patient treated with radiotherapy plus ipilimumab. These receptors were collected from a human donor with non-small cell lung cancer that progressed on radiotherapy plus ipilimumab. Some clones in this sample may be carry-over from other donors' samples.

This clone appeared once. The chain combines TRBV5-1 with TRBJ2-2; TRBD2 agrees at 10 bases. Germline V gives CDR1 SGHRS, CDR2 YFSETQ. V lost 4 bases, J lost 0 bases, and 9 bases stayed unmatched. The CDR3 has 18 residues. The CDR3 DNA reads TGCGCCAGCAGCCCTATAGCGGGGGGCCGTTCGAACACCGGGGAGCTGTTTTTT. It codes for CASSPIAGGRSNTGELFF.

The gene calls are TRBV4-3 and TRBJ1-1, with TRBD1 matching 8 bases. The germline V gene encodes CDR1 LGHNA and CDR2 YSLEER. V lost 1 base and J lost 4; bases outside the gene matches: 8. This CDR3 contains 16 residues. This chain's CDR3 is CASSQGGQAWGTEAFF. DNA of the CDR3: TGCGCCAGCAGCCAAGGGGGACAGGCGTGGGGCACTGAAGCTTTCTTT.

Here the CDR3 DNA reads TGTGCCAGCAGTGACGAATTTTCGGGTGAGCAGTTCTTC. Translation: CASSDEFSGEQFF. The V and J genes are TRBV6-4 and TRBJ2-1, with unresolved D. This CDR3 region has 13 residues. V was cut by 2 bases and J by 9 bases, with 11 bases left in between. The germline gives CDR1 MRHNA, CDR2 SNTAGT.

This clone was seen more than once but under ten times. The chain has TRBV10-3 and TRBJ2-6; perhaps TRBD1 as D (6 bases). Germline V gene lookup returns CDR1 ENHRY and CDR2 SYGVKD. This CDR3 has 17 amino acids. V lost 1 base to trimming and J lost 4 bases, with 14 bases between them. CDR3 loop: CAISELGARGGANVLTF. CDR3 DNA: TGTGCCATCAGTGAGTTGGGGGCACGGGGAGGGGCCAACGTCCTGACTTTC.

The CDR3 DNA follows: TGTGCCAGCAGCCCCACTCACGGCTCTGGAAACACCATATATTTT. Amino acid sequence: CASSPTHGSGNTIYF. The J gene is TRBJ1-3, the V gene TRBV6-5; D call uncertain. Germline assignment: CDR1 MNHEY and CDR2 SVGAGI. The V and J ends lost 6 bases and 0 bases respectively, with 12 bases between them. The CDR3 is made up of 15 amino acids.

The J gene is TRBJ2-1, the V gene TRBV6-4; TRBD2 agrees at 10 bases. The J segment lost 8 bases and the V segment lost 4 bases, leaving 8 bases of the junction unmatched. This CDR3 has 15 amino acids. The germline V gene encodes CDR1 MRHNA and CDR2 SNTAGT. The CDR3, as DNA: TGTGCCAGCAGTGTCAGCGGGGGGGCGTTCCATGAGCAGTTCTTC. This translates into CASSVSGGAFHEQFF.

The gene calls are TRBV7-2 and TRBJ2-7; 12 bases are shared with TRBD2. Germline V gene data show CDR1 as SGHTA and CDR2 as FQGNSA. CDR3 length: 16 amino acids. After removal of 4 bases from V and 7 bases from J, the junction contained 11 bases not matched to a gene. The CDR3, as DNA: TGTGCCAGCAGCTCTCGGACTAGCGGGGCCAGCTGGGAGCAGTACTTC. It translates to CASSSRTSGASWEQYF.

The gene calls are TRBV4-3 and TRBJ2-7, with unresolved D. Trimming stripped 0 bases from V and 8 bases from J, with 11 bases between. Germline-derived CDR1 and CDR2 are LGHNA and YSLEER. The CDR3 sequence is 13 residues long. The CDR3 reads CASSQDEKAKQYF. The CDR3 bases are TGCGCCAGCAGCCAAGATGAAAAAGCTAAGCAGTACTTC.

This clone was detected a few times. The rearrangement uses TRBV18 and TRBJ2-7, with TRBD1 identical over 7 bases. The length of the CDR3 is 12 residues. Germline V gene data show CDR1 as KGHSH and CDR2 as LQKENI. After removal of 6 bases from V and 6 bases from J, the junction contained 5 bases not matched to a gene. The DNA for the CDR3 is TGTGCCAGCTCCCCCGGGACAGTCGAGCAGTACTTC. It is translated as CASSPGTVEQYF.

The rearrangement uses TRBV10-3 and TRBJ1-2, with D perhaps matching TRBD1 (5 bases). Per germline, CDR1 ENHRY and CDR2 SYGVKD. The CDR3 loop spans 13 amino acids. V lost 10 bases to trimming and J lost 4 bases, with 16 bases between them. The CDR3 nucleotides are TGTGCCACACAAAGGGACTCGGGCTATGGCTACACCTTC. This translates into CATQRDSGYGYTF.